What follows are 9 T cell receptor beta chains derived from one specimen sequenced in a study of metastatic and nonmetastatic thyroid tumors. With MiXCR, TCRdb reprocessed the PCR reads. Of around 45,000 clones in the sample, 3% to 3.5% were seen once. Thyroid surgery was preceded by no treatment in any patient. Specimen: blood. Receptors originate from a female donor with papillary thyroid cancer or a benign thyroid nodule (not recorded which). Some clones in this sample may be carry-over from other donors' samples.

This clone was detected many times. This chain uses TRBV6-1 with TRBJ1-5, with TRBD1 matching 12 bases. Germline loops: CDR1 MNHNS, CDR2 SASEGT. The V and J ends lost 6 bases and 5 bases, in that order; junction bases with no gene match: 5. The CDR3 is 15 amino acids. The CDR3 nucleotides are TGTGCCAGCAGGAGGGGACAGGGGGCCCATCAGCCCCAGCATTTT. This translates into CASRRGQGAHQPQHF.

This clone was seen more than once but under ten times. V usage is TRBV2 and J usage is TRBJ2-1; weak D call: TRBD2 (6 bases). Germline lookup yields CDR1 SNHLY and CDR2 FYNNEI. This CDR3 has 13 amino acids. The germline V and J ends were trimmed by 1 base and 10 bases, with 11 bases remaining between them. DNA for the CDR3: TGTGCCAGCAGTGAAGTGTGGAGGGCGGAGCAGTTCTTC. Translating it yields CASSEVWRAEQFF.

This clone was counted at least ten times. The V call is TRBV7-2, the J call TRBJ2-7, with D tentatively TRBD1 (5 bases). This CDR3 region has 17 residues. Per the germline V gene, CDR1 is SGHTA and CDR2 is FQGNSA. Trimming stripped 1 base from V and 0 bases from J, with 16 bases between. The CDR3 loop reads CASSLGWGGAVSYEQYF. CDR3 nucleotides: TGTGCCAGCAGCTTAGGGTGGGGTGGGGCAGTCTCCTACGAGCAGTACTTC.

This clone was detected a few times. V gene TRBV20-1 combines with J gene TRBJ2-2; 8 bases are a match to TRBD2. V was pared by 0 bases and J by 7 bases, with 4 bases of the junction left unmatched. Per the germline V gene, CDR1 is DFQATT and CDR2 is SNEGSKA (reference sequence). The CDR3 extends over 14 amino acids. CDR3 loop: CSARERAGVGELFF. CDR3 nucleotide sequence: TGCAGTGCTAGAGAACGAGCGGGAGTCGGGGAGCTGTTTTTT.

The V and J genes are TRBV29-1 and TRBJ2-1; 8 bases match TRBD2. The CDR3 contains 16 residues. Germline V lookup: CDR1 SQVTM, CDR2 ANQGSEA. J lost 7 bases, V lost 0 bases, and 11 bases had no gene match. Here the CDR3 DNA reads TGCAGCGTTGAAGATTCGGGAGGGAGGGCCGAAAATGAGCAGTTCTTC. Encoded protein: CSVEDSGGRAENEQFF.

This clone appeared many times. This sequence joins TRBV6-1 and TRBJ2-7; 10 bases are a match to TRBD1. The germline CDR1 and CDR2 sequences are MNHNS and SASEGT. The V gene end was trimmed by 4 bases and the J gene end by 1 base; junction bases not matched to a gene: 4. CDR3 length: 15 amino acids. CDR3 region: CASSAGQGLSYEQYF. The CDR3 nucleotides are TGTGCCAGCAGTGCGGGACAGGGGCTTTCCTACGAGCAGTACTTC.

This clone showed up just a few times. The V call is TRBV20-1, the J call TRBJ2-7; tentatively, D is TRBD1 or TRBD2 (5 bases each). The CDR3 contains 12 residues. The ends were cut back, 6 bases at V and 7 bases at J, with 16 bases in the middle. Germline CDR1 DFQATT, CDR2 SNEGSKA (reference sequence). CDR3 loop: CSADGTVREQYF. CDR3 DNA sequence: TGCAGTGCCGACGGGACGGTTAGAGAGCAGTACTTC.

This clone occurred many times. V is TRBV20-1 and J is TRBJ1-3; unclear D gene. The CDR3 length is 13 residues. The germline V and J ends were trimmed by 1 base and 9 bases, with 13 bases remaining between them. Germline CDR1 is DFQATT and CDR2 is SNEGSKA (reference sequence). As DNA, the CDR3 is TGCAGTGCTAGAGGACCGAGCCAGGCCACCATATATTTT. As protein: CSARGPSQATIYF.

This clone was recorded at least ten times. V and J are TRBV28 and TRBJ1-1; TRBD1 is a possible D gene (6 bases). V was cut by 8 bases and J by 0 bases, with 13 bases left in between. The CDR3 has 14 residues. Germline CDR1 reads MDHEN; CDR2 reads SYDVKM. The CDR3, as DNA: TGTGCCAGCGCGCGGGGGGCGATGAACACTGAAGCTTTCTTT. Its protein is CASARGAMNTEAFF.